Below, one TCR beta chain is given with its context. As yet, its antigen is unknown. This sample is part of a study of shared clonotypes between healthy human individuals. Study outcomes and limitations: The study found roughly 5.3% of naive CD4 clonotypes shared across several donors. Blood alone was sampled, and tissue repertoires likely differ.

The V end was cut by 3 bases, the J end by 9 bases, with 12 bases between. The CDR3 totals 13 residues. The germline V gene encodes CDR1 SGHAT and CDR2 FQNNGV. The data were produced by immunoSEQ multiplex PCR, yet TCRdb's version contains in-frame clones alone and is incomplete. This sample yields millions of clones, of which approximately 90% are seen a single time; roughly 0.14% belongs to the top ten. The chain carries TRBV11-2 and TRBJ2-1, with D maybe TRBD1 (5 bases). This sequence originates from a man aged 18 to 29 in good health. Source material: naive CD4+ T cells sorted from blood. Subset given: CD45RA+ positively selected. CDR3 DNA sequence: TGTGCCAGCAGCTTCGGGCTTCAGGGTGAGCAGTTCTTC. As protein: CASSFGLQGEQFF.